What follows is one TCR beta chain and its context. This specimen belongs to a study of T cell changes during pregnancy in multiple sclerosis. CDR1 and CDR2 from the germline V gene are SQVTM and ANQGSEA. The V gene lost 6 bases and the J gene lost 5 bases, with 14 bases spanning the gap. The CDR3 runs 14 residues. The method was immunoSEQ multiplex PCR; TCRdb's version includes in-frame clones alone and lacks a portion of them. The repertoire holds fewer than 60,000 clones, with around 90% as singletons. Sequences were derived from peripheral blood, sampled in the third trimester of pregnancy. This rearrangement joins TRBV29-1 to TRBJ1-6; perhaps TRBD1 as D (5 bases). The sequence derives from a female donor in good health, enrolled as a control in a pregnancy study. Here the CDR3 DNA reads TGCAGCGTGACGGTGGGGCGCGATAATTCACCCCTCCACTTT. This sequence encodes CSVTVGRDNSPLHF. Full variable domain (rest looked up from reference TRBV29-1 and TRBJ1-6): SAVISQKPSRDICQRGTSLTIQCQVDSQVTMMFWYRQQPGQSLTLIATANQGSEATYESGFVIDKFPISRPNLTFSTLTVSNMSPEDSSIYLCSVTVGRDNSPLHFGNGTRLTVT.